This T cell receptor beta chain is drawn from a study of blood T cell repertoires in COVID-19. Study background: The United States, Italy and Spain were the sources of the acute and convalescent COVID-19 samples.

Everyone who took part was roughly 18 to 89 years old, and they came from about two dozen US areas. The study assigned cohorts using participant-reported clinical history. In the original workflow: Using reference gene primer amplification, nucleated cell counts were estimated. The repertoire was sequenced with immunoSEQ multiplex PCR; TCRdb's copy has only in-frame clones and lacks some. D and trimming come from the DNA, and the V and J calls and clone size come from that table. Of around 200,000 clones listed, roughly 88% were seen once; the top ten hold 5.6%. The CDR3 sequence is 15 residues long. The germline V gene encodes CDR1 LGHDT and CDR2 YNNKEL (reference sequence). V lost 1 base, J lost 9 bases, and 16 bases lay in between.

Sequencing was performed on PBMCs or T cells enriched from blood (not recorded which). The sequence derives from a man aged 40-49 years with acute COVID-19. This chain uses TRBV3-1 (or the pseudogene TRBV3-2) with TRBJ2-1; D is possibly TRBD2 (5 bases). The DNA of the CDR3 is TGTGCCAGCAGCCAAGGTAGGGCTAGCAGCGGTGAGCAGTTCTTC. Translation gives CASSQGRASSGEQFF.